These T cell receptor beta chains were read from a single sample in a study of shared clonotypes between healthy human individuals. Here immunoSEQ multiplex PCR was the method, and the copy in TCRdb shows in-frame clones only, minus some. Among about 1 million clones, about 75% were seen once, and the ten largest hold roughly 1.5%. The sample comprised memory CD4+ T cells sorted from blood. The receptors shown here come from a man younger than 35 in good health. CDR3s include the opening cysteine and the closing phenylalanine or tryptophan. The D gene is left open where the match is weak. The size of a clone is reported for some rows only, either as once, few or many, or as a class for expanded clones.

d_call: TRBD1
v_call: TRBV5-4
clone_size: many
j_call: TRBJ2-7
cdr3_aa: CASRGDRNSYEQYF
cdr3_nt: TGTGCCAGCAGGGGGGACAGGAACTCCTACGAGCAGTACTTC

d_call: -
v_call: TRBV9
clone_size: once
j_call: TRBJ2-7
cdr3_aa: CASSETWTTFYEQYF
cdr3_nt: TGTGCCAGCAGCGAAACGTGGACCACCTTCTACGAGCAGTACTTC

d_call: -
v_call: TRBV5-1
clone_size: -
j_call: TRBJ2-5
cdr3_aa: CASSLEAGRTETQYF
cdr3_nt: TGCGCCAGCAGCTTGGAGGCAGGGCGTACGGAGACCCAGTACTTC

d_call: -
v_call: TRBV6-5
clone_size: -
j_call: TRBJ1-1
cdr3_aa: CASSSVGRLETEAFF
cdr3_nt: TGTGCCAGCAGTTCCGTCGGACGCTTGGAAACTGAAGCTTTCTTT

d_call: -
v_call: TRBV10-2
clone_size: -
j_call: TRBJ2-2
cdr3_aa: CASRPGANTGELFF
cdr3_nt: TGCGCCAGCAGGCCAGGGGCGAACACCGGGGAGCTGTTTTTT

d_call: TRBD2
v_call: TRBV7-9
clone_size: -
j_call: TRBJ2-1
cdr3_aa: CASSLGRGLAGASLVF
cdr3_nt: TGTGCCAGCAGCTTAGGACGGGGACTAGCGGGAGCTTCCCTTGTCTTC

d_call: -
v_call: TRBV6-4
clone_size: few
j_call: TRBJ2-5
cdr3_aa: CANKETQYF
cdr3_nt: TGTGCCAATAAAGAGACCCAGTACTTC

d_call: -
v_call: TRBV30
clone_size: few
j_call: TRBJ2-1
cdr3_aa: CAWSDSEYNEQFF
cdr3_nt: TGTGCCTGGAGTGATTCAGAATACAATGAGCAGTTCTTC

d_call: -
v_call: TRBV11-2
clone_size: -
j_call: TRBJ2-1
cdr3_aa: CASSLGDIGEQFF
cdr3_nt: TGTGCCAGCAGCTTAGGGGATATCGGGGAGCAGTTCTTC

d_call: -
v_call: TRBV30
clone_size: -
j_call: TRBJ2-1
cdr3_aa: CAWSVRSSDYNEQFF
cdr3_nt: TGTGCCTGGAGTGTACGGAGCTCGGACTACAATGAGCAGTTCTTC

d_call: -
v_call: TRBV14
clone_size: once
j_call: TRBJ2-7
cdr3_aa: CASSQGIRGSYEQYF
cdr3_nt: TGTGCCAGCAGCCAAGGAATCCGGGGGTCCTACGAGCAGTACTTC

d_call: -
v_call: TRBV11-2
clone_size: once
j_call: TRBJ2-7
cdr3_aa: CASSLAPDRSYEQYF
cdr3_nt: TGTGCCAGCAGCTTAGCGCCGGACCGCTCCTACGAGCAGTACTTC

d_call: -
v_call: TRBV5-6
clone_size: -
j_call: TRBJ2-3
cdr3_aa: CASSPTGPSTDTQYF
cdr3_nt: TGTGCCAGCAGCCCCACGGGACCCAGCACAGATACGCAGTATTTT

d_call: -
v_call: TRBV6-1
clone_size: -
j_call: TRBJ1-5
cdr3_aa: CASRNSGAGNQPQHF
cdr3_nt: TGTGCCAGCAGAAACTCAGGGGCGGGCAATCAGCCCCAGCATTTT

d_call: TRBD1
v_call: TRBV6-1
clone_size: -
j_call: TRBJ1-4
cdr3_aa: CASSEQGTGGEKLFF
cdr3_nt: TGTGCCAGCAGTGAACAAGGGACAGGGGGAGAAAAACTGTTTTTT

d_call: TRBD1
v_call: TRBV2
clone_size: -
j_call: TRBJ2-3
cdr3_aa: CASSETGVSTDTQYF
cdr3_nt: TGTGCCAGCAGTGAGACAGGGGTCAGCACAGATACGCAGTATTTT

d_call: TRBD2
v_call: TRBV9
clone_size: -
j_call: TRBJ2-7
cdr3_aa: CASSVGGGPGEQYF
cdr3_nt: TGTGCCAGCAGCGTTGGGGGAGGGCCTGGGGAGCAGTACTTC

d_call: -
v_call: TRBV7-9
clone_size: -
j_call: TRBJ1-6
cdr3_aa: CASSLTSPSSYNSPLHF
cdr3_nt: TGTGCCAGCAGCTTAACAAGCCCGAGCTCCTATAATTCACCCCTCCACTTT

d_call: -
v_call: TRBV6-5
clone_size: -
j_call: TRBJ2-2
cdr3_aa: CASSYSGGGTGELFF
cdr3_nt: TGTGCCAGCAGTTACTCGGGGGGCGGAACCGGGGAGCTGTTTTTT

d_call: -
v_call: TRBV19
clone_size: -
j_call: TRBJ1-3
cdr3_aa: CASSIAPDGRNTIYF
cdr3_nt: TGTGCCAGTAGTATTGCCCCGGATGGCCGAAACACCATATATTTT

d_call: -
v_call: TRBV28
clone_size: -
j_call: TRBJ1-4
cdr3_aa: CATKVSTNEKLFF
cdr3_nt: TGTGCCACCAAAGTATCAACTAATGAAAAACTGTTTTTT

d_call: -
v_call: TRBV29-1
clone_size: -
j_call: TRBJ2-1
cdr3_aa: CSAWPGLYNEQFF
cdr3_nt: TGCAGCGCCTGGCCGGGACTGTACAATGAGCAGTTCTTC

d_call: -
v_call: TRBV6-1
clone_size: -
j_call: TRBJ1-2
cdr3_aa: CASSDGPGPGLGYTF
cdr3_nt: TGTGCCAGCAGTGACGGCCCGGGGCCGGGGCTTGGCTACACCTTC

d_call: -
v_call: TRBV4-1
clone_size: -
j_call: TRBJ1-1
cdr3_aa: CASSQQLPLNTEAFF
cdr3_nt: TGCGCCAGCAGCCAGCAGCTACCACTGAACACTGAAGCTTTCTTT

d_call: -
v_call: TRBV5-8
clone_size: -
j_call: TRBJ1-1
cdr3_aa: CASSLQGGTEAFF
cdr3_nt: TGTGCCAGCAGCCTACAGGGAGGCACTGAAGCTTTCTTT

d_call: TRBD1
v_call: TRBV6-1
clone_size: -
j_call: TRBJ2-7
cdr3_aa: CASSEAQGANEQYF
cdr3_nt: TGTGCCAGCAGTGAAGCTCAGGGGGCCAACGAGCAGTACTTC

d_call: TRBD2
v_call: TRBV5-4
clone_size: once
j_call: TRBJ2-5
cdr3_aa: CASSLDGGGRGETQYF
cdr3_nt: TGTGCCAGCAGCTTGGATGGAGGAGGGAGGGGAGAGACCCAGTACTTC

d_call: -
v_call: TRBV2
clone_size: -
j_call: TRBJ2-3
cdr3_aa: CASSELPGSSTDTQYF
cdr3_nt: TGTGCCAGCAGTGAATTGCCAGGCTCTAGCACAGATACGCAGTATTTT

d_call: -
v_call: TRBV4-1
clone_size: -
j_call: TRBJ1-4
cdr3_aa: CASSQDMRIPTNEKLFF
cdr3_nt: TGCGCCAGCAGCCAAGATATGAGGATTCCAACTAATGAAAAACTGTTTTTT

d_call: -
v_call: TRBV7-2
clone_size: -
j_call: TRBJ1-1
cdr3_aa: CASSLVLTPEAFF
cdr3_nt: TGTGCCAGCAGCTTAGTACTGACGCCTGAAGCTTTCTTT

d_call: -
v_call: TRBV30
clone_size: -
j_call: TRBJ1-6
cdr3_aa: CAGDKRGNLISPLHF
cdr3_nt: TGTGCCGGGGACAAGAGGGGGAATTTAATTTCACCCCTCCACTTT

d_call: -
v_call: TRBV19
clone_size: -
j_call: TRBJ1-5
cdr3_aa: CASSPTAINQPQHF
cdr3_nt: TGTGCCAGTAGTCCGACAGCAATCAATCAGCCCCAGCATTTT

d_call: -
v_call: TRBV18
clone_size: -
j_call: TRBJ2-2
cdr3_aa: CASSPPPGTGELFF
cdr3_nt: TGTGCCAGCTCACCACCTCCGGGCACCGGGGAGCTGTTTTTT

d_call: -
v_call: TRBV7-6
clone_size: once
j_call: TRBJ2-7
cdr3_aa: CASSSVSSGYEQYF
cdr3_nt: TGTGCCAGCAGCTCCGTGTCTAGTGGCTACGAGCAGTACTTC

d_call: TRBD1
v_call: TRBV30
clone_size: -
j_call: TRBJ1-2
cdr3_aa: CAWRGQGADGYTF
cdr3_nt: TGTGCCTGGAGAGGACAGGGGGCTGATGGCTACACCTTC

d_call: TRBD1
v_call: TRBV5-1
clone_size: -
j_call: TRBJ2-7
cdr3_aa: CAGNRGQGNHEQYF
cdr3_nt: TGCGCCGGGAACCGGGGACAGGGGAACCACGAGCAGTACTTC

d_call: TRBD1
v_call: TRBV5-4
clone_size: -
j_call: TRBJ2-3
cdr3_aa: CASSRQGSRSTDTQYF
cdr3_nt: TGTGCCAGCAGCAGACAGGGGAGCAGGAGCACAGATACGCAGTATTTT

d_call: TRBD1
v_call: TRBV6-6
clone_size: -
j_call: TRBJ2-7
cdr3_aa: CASTVGQGRYEQYF
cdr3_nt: TGTGCCAGCACCGTTGGACAGGGAAGATACGAGCAGTACTTC

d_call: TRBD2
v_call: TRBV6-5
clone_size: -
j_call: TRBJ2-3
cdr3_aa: CASKLAGGMADTQYF
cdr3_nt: TGTGCCAGCAAACTAGCGGGGGGTATGGCAGATACGCAGTATTTT

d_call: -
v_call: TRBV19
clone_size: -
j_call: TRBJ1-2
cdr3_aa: CASSKGHPPVYGYTF
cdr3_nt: TGTGCCAGTAGTAAGGGACATCCCCCTGTCTATGGCTACACCTTC

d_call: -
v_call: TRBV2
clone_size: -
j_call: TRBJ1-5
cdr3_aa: CASSDRGSNQPQHF
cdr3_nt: TGTGCCAGCAGTGATCGGGGGAGCAATCAGCCCCAGCATTTT

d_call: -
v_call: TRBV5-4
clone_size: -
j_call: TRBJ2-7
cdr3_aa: CASSLPTRNEQYF
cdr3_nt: TGTGCCAGCAGCCTACCGACGAGGAACGAGCAGTACTTC

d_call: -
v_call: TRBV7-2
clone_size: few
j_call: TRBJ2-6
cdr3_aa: CASSLDGARSGANVLTF
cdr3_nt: TGTGCCAGCAGCTTAGATGGCGCGAGGTCTGGGGCCAACGTCCTGACTTTC